This T cell receptor (beta chain) was sequenced in a study of Tregs in tolerant kidney transplant recipients. Background on the study: An approximately three-day belatacept mixed lymphocyte reaction, sometimes plus 5-day graft donor restimulation, preceded CD4+CD25+CD127- sorting.

CDR3 length: 13 residues. The germline V gene encodes CDR1 SQVTM and CDR2 ANQGSEA. V was trimmed by 4 bases and J by 0 bases, leaving 7 bases between them. The assay was immunoSEQ multiplex PCR, and TCRdb's table has in-frame clones only and misses some. The sample lists some 18,000 clones; about 71% were seen once. Points from the study as a whole: Tregs expanded with activated donor B cells seemed most donor-specific. Validation in larger populations is needed because few patients were studied.

On this clone: As yet, its antigen is unknown.

The J gene is TRBJ1-3, the V gene TRBV29-1; D may be TRBD1 (6 bases). This receptor was taken from a human donor in good health. Sequenced sample: Tregs from blood cultured with allogeneic cells. In DNA form, the CDR3 reads TGCAGCGTTGTACAGGGCTCTGGAAACACCATATATTTT. This translates into CSVVQGSGNTIYF. Complete variable domain (other parts from reference TRBV29-1 and TRBJ1-3): SAVISQKPSRDICQRGTSLTIQCQVDSQVTMMFWYRQQPGQSLTLIATANQGSEATYESGFVIDKFPISRPNLTFSTLTVSNMSPEDSSIYLCSVVQGSGNTIYFGEGSWLTVV.